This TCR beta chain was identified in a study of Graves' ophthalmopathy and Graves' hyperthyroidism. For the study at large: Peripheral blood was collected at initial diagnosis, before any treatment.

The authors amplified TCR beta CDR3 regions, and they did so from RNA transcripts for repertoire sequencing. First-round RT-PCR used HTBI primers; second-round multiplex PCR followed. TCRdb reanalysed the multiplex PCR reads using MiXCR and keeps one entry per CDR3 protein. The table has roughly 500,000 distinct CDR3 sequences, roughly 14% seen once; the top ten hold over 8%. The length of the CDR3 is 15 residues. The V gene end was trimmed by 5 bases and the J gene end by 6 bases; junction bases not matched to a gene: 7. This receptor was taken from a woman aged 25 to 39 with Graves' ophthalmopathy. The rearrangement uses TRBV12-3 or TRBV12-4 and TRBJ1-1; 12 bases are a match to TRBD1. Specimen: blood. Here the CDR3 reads CASSTGTGGLPEAFF. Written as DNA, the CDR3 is TGTGCCAGCAGTACTGGGACAGGGGGCCTCCCTGAAGCTTTCTTT.